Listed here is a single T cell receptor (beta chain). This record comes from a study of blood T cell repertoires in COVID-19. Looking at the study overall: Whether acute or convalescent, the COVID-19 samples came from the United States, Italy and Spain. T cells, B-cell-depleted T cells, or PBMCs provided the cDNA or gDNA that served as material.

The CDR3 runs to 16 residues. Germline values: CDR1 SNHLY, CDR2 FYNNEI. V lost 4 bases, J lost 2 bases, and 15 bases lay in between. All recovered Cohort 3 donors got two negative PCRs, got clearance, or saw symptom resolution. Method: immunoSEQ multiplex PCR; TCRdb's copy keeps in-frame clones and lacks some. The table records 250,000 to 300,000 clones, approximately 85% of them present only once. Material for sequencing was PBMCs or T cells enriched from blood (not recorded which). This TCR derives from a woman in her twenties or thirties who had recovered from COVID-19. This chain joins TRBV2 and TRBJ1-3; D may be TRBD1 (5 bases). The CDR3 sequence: CASSGVLQAPGNTIYF. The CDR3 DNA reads TGTGCCAGCAGTGGGGTCCTACAGGCGCCTGGAAACACCATATATTTT.